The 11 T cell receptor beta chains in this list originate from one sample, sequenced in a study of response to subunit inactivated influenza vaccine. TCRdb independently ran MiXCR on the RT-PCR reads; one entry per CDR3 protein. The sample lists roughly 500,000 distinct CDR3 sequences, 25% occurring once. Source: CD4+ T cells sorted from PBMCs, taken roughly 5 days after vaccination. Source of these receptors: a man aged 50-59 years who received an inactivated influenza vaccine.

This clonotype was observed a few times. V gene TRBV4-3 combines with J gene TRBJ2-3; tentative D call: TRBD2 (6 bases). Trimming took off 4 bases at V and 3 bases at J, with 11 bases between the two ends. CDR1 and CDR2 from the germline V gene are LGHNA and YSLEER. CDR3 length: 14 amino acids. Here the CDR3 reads CASSRLGNTDTQYF. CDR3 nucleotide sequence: TGCGCCAGCAGCCGACTAGGGAATACAGATACGCAGTATTTT.

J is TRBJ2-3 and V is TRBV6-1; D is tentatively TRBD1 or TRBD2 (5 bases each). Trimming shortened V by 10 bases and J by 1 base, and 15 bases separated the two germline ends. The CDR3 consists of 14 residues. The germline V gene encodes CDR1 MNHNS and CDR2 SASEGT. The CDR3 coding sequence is TGTGCCACACAACAGGAGGCACGCACAGATACGCAGTATTTT. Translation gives CATQQEARTDTQYF.

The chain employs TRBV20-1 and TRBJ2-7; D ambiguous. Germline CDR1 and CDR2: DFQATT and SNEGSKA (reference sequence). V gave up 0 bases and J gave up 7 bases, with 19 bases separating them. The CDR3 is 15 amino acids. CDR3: CSARDAERPTGEQYF. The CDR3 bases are TGCAGTGCTAGAGACGCGGAGAGACCGACTGGGGAGCAGTACTTC.

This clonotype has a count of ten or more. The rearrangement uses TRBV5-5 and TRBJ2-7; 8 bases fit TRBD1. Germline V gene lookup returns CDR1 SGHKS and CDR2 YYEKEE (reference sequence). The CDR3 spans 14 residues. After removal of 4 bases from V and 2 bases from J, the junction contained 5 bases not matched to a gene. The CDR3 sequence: CASSRGQGTYEQYF. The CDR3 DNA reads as TGTGCCAGCAGCCGAGGACAGGGTACCTACGAGCAGTACTTC. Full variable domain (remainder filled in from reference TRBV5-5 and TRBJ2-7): DAGVTQSPTHLIKTRGQQVTLRCSPISGHKSVSWYQQVLGQGPQFIFQYYEKEERGRGNFPDRFSARQFPNYSSELNVNALLLGDSALYLCASSRGQGTYEQYFGPGTRLTVT.

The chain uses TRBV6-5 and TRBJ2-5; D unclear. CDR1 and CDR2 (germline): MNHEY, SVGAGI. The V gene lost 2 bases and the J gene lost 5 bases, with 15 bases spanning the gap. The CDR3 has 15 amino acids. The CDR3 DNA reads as TGTGCCAGCAGTTACCTGAAGAATCAAAGGGAGACCCAGTACTTC. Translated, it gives CASSYLKNQRETQYF.

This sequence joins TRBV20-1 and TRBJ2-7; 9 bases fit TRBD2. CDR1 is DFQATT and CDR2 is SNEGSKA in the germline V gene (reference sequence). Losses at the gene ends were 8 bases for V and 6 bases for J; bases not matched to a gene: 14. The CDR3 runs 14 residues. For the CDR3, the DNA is TGCAGTTCAGGGGTGGCGGGGGGGAAACGCGAGCAGTACTTC. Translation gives CSSGVAGGKREQYF.

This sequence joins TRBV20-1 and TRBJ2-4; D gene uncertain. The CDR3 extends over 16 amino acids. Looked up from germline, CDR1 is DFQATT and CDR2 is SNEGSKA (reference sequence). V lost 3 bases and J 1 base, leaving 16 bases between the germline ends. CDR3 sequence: CSASLLSLEAKNIQYF. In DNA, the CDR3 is TGCAGTGCTAGCCTCCTTTCGCTGGAGGCCAAAAACATTCAGTACTTC.

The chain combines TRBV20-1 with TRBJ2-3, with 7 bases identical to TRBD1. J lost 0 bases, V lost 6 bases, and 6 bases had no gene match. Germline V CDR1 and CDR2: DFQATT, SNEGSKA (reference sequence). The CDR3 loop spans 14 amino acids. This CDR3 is CSALRQGSTDTQYF. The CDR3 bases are TGCAGTGCACTCCGACAGGGTAGCACAGATACGCAGTATTTT.

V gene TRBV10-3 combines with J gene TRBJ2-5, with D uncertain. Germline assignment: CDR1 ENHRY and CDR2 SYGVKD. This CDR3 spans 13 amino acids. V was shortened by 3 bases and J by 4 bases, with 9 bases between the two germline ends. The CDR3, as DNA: TGTGCCATCAGTGACAGCCGACGAGAGACCCAGTACTTC. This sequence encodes CAISDSRRETQYF.

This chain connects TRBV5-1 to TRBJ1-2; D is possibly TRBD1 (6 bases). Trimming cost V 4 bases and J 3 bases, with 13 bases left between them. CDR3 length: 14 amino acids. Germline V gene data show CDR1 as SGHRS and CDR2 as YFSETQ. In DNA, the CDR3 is TGCGCCAGCAGCCCACAGGGCCCAGACTATGGCTACACCTTC. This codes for CASSPQGPDYGYTF.

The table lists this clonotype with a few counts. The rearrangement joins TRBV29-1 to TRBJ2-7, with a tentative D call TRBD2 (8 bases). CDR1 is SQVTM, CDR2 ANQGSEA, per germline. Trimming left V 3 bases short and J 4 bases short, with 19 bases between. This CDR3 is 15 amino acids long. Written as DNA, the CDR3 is TGCAGCGTTGACCGGGGGGGGACAGCCGGATACGAGCAGTACTTC. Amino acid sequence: CSVDRGGTAGYEQYF.